Detailed here is one TCR beta chain. Its cognate antigen is unknown. The data stem from a study of shared clonotypes between healthy human individuals. The method was immunoSEQ multiplex PCR; TCRdb's version includes in-frame clones alone and lacks a portion of them. The repertoire includes approximately 88,000 clones, 68% of them detected once, and 45% to 55% sits in the top ten. Study outcomes and limitations: Generation of non-shared clonotypes was less probable than generation of clonotypes shared by all four donors.

This TCR derives from a man between 25 and 39 years old in good health. Sequencing was performed on memory CD8+ T cells sorted from blood. The subset is: CD45RO+ cells pooled with CCR7-negative TemRA cells.

The CDR3 DNA is TGTGCCAGCAGTTTAGGGACTAGCGGGCCCGAGCAGTACTTC. Its protein is CASSLGTSGPEQYF. The V gene is TRBV6-6, the J gene TRBJ2-7, with 12 bases that match TRBD2. V was clipped by 4 bases and J by 6 bases; unmatched bases: 4. Germline assignment: CDR1 MNHNY and CDR2 SVGAGI (reference sequence). This CDR3 has 14 residues.